This T cell receptor (beta chain) was captured in a study of T cells in Graves' hyperthyroidism and ophthalmopathy. This CDR3 contains 19 residues. V gave up 3 bases and J gave up 5 bases; unmatched junction bases: 13. Amplification of TCR beta CDR3 regions used RNA as the template. The HTBI primer set served for first-round RT-PCR of the TCR CDR3. TCRdb fed the multiplex PCR reads into MiXCR, producing one record per CDR3 protein. The repertoire consists of some 720,000 distinct CDR3 sequences, with 16% occurring once and the leading ten covering around 7.7%. Sequencing input: blood. This receptor was obtained from a man younger than 35 with Graves' hyperthyroidism. The rearrangement links TRBV12-3 or TRBV12-4 to TRBJ2-1; 13 positions match TRBD2. The CDR3 reads CASSFTSGRVPKADNEQFF. The CDR3 nucleotides are TGTGCCAGCAGTTTCACTAGCGGGAGGGTTCCTAAGGCGGACAATGAGCAGTTCTTC.